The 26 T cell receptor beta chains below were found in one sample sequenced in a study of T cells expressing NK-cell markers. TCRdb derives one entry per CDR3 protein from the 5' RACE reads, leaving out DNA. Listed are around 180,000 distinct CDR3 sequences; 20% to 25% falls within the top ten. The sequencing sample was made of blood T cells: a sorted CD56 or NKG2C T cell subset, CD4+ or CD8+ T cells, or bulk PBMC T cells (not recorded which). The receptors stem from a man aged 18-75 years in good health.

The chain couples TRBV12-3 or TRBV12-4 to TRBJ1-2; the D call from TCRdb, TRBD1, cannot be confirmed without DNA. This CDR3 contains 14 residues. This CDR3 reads CASSLGQGAAGYTF.

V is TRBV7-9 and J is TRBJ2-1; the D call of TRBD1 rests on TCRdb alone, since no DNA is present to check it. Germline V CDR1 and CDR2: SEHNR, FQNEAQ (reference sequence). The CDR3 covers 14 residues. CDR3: CASSHRTARSEQFF.

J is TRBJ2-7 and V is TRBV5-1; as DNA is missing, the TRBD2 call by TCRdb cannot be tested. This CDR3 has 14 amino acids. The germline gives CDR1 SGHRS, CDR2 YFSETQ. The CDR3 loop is CASSWGRENDEQYF.

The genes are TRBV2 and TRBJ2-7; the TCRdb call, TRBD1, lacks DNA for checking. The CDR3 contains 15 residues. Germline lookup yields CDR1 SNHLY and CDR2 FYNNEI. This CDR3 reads CASRQTGWMSHEQYF.

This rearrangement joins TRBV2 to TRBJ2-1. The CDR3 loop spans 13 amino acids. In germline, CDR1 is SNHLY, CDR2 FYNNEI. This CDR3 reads CASNAGAYNEQFF.

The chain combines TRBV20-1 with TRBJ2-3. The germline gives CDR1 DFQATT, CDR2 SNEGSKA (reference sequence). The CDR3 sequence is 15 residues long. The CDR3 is CSAPKEASYPDTQYF.

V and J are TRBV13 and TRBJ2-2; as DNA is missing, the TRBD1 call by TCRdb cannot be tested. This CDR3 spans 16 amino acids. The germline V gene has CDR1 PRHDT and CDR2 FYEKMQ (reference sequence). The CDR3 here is CASSLLTGWNTGELFF.

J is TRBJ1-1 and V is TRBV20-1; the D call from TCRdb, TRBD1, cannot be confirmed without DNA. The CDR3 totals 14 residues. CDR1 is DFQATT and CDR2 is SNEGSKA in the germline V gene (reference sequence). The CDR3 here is CSASRGAENTEAFF.

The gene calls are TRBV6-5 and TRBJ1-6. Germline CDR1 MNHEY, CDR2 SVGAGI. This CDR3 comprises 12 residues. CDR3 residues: CASSYRGSPLHF.

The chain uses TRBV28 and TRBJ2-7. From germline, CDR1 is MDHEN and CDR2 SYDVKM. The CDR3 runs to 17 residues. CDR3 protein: CASSLAQEGEASYEQYF. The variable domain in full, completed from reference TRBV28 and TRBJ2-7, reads DVKVTQSSRYLVKRTGEKVFLECVQDMDHENMFWYRQDPGLGLRLIYFSYDVKMKEKGDIPEGYSVSREKKERFSLILESASTNQTSMYLCASSLAQEGEASYEQYFGPGTRLTVT.

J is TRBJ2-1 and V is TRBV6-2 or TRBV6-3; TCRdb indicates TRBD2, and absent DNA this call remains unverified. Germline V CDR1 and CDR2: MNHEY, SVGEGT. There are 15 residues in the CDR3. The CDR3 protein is CASSGRDSSPHEQFF.

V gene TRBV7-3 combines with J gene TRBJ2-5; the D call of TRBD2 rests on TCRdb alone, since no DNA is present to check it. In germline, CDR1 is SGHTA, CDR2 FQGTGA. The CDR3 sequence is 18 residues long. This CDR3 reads CASSLLGRLAGLQETQYF.

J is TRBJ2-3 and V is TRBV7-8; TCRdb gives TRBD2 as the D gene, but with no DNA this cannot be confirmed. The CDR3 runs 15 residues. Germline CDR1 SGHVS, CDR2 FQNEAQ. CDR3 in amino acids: CAGSDLRGNTDTQYF. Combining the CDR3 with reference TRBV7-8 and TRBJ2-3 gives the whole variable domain GAGVSQSPRYKVAKRGQDVALRCDPISGHVSLFWYQQALGQGPEFLTYFQNEAQLDKSGLPSDRFFAERPEGSVSTLKIQRTQQEDSAVYLCAGSDLRGNTDTQYFGPGTRLTVL.

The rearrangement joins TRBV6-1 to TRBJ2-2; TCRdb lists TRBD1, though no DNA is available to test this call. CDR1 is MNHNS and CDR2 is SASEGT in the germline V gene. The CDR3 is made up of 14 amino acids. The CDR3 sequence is CASRGDREGGELFF.

CDR3 protein: CASSIAHRVEVYNEQFF. V is TRBV19 and J is TRBJ2-1; TCRdb calls TRBD1, which cannot be checked without DNA. Germline-derived CDR1 and CDR2 are LNHDA and SQIVND (reference sequence). This CDR3 has 17 residues. Variable domain in full (rest from reference TRBV19 and TRBJ2-1): DGGITQSPKYLFRKEGQNVTLSCEQNLNHDAMYWYRQDPGQGLRLIYYSQIVNDFQKGDIAEGYSVSREKKESFPLTVTSAQKNPTAFYLCASSIAHRVEVYNEQFFGPGTRLTVL.

The CDR3 protein is CSATKGESAETQYF. The chain carries TRBV20-1 and TRBJ2-5; there is no DNA to check the TCRdb D call of TRBD1. The CDR3 runs 14 residues. CDR1 is DFQATT and CDR2 is SNEGSKA in the germline V gene (reference sequence).

CDR3 in amino acids: CASSEGRRESQPQHF. This sequence joins TRBV2 and TRBJ1-5. The CDR3 runs 15 residues. Germline V CDR1 and CDR2: SNHLY, FYNNEI.

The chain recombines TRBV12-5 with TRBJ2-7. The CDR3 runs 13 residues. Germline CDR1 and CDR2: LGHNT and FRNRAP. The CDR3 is CASGLEQGYEQYF.

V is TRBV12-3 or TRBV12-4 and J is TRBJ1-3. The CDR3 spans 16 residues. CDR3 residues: CASSLALADSGNTIYF.

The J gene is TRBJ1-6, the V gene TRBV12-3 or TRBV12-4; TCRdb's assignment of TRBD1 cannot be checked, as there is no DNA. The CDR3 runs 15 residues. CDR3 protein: CASSSQGIYNSPLHF.

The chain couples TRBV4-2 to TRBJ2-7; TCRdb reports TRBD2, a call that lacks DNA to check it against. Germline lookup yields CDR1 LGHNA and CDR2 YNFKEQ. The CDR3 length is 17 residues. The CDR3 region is CASSQELAGTPYYEQYF.

CDR3 sequence: CASRDRAYSYEQYF. V is TRBV6-1 and J is TRBJ2-7. CDR1 MNHNS and CDR2 SASEGT come from the germline V gene. This CDR3 is 14 amino acids long.

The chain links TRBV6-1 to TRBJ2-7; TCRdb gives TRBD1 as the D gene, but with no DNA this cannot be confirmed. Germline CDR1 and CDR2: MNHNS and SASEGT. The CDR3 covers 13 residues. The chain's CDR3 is CASRQGASYEQYF.

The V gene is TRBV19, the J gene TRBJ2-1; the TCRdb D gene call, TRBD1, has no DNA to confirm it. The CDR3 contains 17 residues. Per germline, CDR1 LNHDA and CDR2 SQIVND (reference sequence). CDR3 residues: CASSIDLGGLYYNEQFF. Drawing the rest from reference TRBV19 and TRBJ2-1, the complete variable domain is DGGITQSPKYLFRKEGQNVTLSCEQNLNHDAMYWYRQDPGQGLRLIYYSQIVNDFQKGDIAEGYSVSREKKESFPLTVTSAQKNPTAFYLCASSIDLGGLYYNEQFFGPGTRLTVL.

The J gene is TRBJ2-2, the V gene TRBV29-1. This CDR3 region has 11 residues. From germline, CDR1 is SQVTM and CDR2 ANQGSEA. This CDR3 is CSVLNTGELFF.

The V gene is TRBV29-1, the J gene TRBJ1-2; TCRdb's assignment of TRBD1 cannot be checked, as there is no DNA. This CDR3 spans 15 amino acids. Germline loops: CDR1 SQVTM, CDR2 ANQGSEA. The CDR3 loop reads CSVEDPGTGSYGYTF.